Listed below are T cell receptor beta chains from one sample, sequenced in a study of control samples from healthy donors and cancer patients. TCRdb's table, derived via immunoSEQ multiplex PCR, lists solely in-frame clones and lacks some. The profile covers 100,000 to 150,000 clones, with about 90% appearing a single time and about 2.7% taken by the ten largest. Material for sequencing was blood. These TCRs come from a man aged 60 to 75 in good health. Each CDR3 is given with its conserved first and last residue. A D gene is named only where the DNA matches it firmly. Clone size, where shown, is once, few, many, or a class for clones that have expanded.

D	V	size	J	DNA	CDR3
.	TRBV6-4	.	TRBJ1-6	TGTGCCAGCAGTGAGGGGACTAGGAATTCACCCCTCCACTTT	CASSEGTRNSPLHF
.	TRBV7-2	.	TRBJ2-1	TGTGCCAGCAGCTTAGTAGGGAATGAGCAGTTCTTC	CASSLVGNEQFF
TRBD1	TRBV19	.	TRBJ1-5	TGTGCCAGTAGTATCCGAGGACAGGAATACAATCAGCCCCAGCATTTT	CASSIRGQEYNQPQHF
.	TRBV11-1	.	TRBJ1-1	TGTGCCAGCAGCTCGCCTGGGGCTACTGAAGCTTTCTTT	CASSSPGATEAFF
.	TRBV24-1	.	TRBJ1-5	TGTGCCACCAGTGACTCGGGACGAGATTTCGGGCCCCAGCATTTT	CATSDSGRDFGPQHF
TRBD2	TRBV11-2	.	TRBJ2-7	TGTGCCAGCAGCCCTCAGACTAGCGGGGGGGCCTACGAGCAGTACTTC	CASSPQTSGGAYEQYF
.	TRBV19	.	TRBJ2-1	TGTGCCAGTAGCCATTTAGCGAATGAGCAGTTCTTC	CASSHLANEQFF
TRBD1	TRBV5-1	.	TRBJ1-2	TGCGCCAGCAGCTCGGTGGTAGACCGGGACAGAACTAACTATGGCTACACCTTC	CASSSVVDRDRTNYGYTF
.	TRBV28	.	TRBJ1-1	TGTGCCAGCAGTTCCTCCCAGACAGGTTTGAACACTGAAGCTTTCTTT	CASSSSQTGLNTEAFF
.	TRBV5-8	.	TRBJ1-6	TGTGCCAGCAGTTCCAGGGTGGTCCGAAATTCACCCCTCCACTTT	CASSSRVVRNSPLHF
.	TRBV12-3/TRBV12-4	.	TRBJ1-2	TGTGCCAGCAGTTTCCAGGCCTATGGCTACACCTTC	CASSFQAYGYTF
TRBD1	TRBV15	.	TRBJ1-2	TGTGCCACCAGCAAACAGGGGAGCTATGGCTACACCTTC	CATSKQGSYGYTF
.	TRBV5-1	once	TRBJ2-5	TGCGCCAGCAGCTTGGTGGGCCCTCAAGAGACCCAGTACTTC	CASSLVGPQETQYF
.	TRBV29-1	few	TRBJ1-4	TGCAGCGTTGAAGGGTTGACTAATGAAAAACTGTTTTTT	CSVEGLTNEKLFF
.	TRBV10-2	.	TRBJ2-3	TGCGCCAGCACTAAGGGGTTTGGCACAGATACGCAGTATTTT	CASTKGFGTDTQYF
.	TRBV12-1	.	TRBJ1-5	TGTGCCAGCAGCTTCTCCTTGCGCGGTCCCAGAACCTATAGCAATCAGCCCCAGCATTTT	CASSFSLRGPRTYSNQPQHF
.	TRBV6-1	.	TRBJ2-1	TGTGCCAGCAGCGAAGCAGGGGCTGAGCAGTTCTTC	CASSEAGAEQFF
.	TRBV18	.	TRBJ2-2	TGTGCCAGCTCACCGATTTACACCGGGGAGCTGTTTTTT	CASSPIYTGELFF
TRBD1	TRBV10-3	once	TRBJ1-5	TGTGCCATCAGGGTGGGACAGCCGCCTTATAGCAATCAGCCCCAGCATTTT	CAIRVGQPPYSNQPQHF
TRBD1	TRBV15	.	TRBJ2-3	TGTGCCACCAGCAGAGATCATACAGGGGCCACAGATACGCAGTATTTT	CATSRDHTGATDTQYF
TRBD1	TRBV7-3	.	TRBJ1-1	TGTGCCAGCAGCTCTCAGACAGGGCAGACTGAAGCTTTCTTT	CASSSQTGQTEAFF
.	TRBV12-3/TRBV12-4	.	TRBJ1-5	TGTGCCAGCCACGGGGGTGGAAATCAGCCCCAGCATTTT	CASHGGGNQPQHF
.	TRBV19	.	TRBJ2-3	TGTGCCAGTAGTGGGGGGGCTAGAATCATTGAGACGCAGTATTTT	CASSGGARIIETQYF
.	TRBV29-1	.	TRBJ2-3	TGCAGCGTCCCGTGGTCTAACGGGGCAGGACATACGCAGTATTTT	CSVPWSNGAGHTQYF
.	TRBV5-5	.	TRBJ2-7	TGTGCCAGCAGCTTGGGGTTAGCTTCGGTGTACGAGCAGTACTTC	CASSLGLASVYEQYF
.	TRBV6-5	.	TRBJ1-4	TGTGCCAGCAGTTACCAGAACAGGGTGGGGAATGAAAAACTGTTTTTT	CASSYQNRVGNEKLFF
.	TRBV18	.	TRBJ2-2	TGTGCCAGCTCACCGACAGCTCAATTCACCGGGGAGCTGTTTTTT	CASSPTAQFTGELFF
TRBD1	TRBV28	.	TRBJ1-4	TGTGCCAGCAGTCCCCCACAGGGGACGGGTGAAAAACTGTTTTTT	CASSPPQGTGEKLFF
.	TRBV5-5	.	TRBJ2-2	TGTGCCAGCAGCTTGGTTTTGGGGGGGCTGGTGGAGCTGTTTTTT	CASSLVLGGLVELFF
TRBD2	TRBV4-1	few	TRBJ2-7	TGCGCCAGCAGCCCGGACTTCAGCGGGGCTCTCTACGAGCAGTACTTC	CASSPDFSGALYEQYF
TRBD2	TRBV12-3/TRBV12-4	.	TRBJ2-1	TGTGCCATCCTAGCGGGGGGGGAGGATGAGCAGTTCTTC	CAILAGGEDEQFF
.	TRBV5-1	.	TRBJ2-3	TGCGCCAGCAGCATATTCCACAGGGAAAAGATCGATTTCACAGATACGCAGTATTTT	CASSIFHREKIDFTDTQYF
.	TRBV12-3/TRBV12-4	.	TRBJ1-5	TGTGCCAGCAGTCCGGGTTATAATCAGCCCCAGCATTTT	CASSPGYNQPQHF
.	TRBV7-8	.	TRBJ2-7	TGTGCCAGCAGCTTATACGGCTACGAGCAGTACTTC	CASSLYGYEQYF
.	TRBV5-6	.	TRBJ1-2	TGTGCCAGCAGACGTGAGATGACCGTAGAAAACTATGGCTACACCTTC	CASRREMTVENYGYTF
.	TRBV29-1	.	TRBJ2-3	TGCAGCGTTCGGACAGCCGGCACAGATACGCAGTATTTT	CSVRTAGTDTQYF
.	TRBV18	.	TRBJ1-1	TGTGCCAGCTCACCACGGTGGGATGAAGCTTTCTTT	CASSPRWDEAFF
.	TRBV5-6	once	TRBJ1-4	TGTGCCAGCAGCTTGTCCGTGATGCCTAATGAAAAACTGTTTTTT	CASSLSVMPNEKLFF
.	TRBV12-3/TRBV12-4	.	TRBJ2-2	TGTGCCAGCAGCCCGGGGTGGGGCGGGGAGCTGTTTTTT	CASSPGWGGELFF
.	TRBV6-2/TRBV6-3	once	TRBJ1-2	TGTGCCAGCAGTACACCCGCCGCCGGTACAAACTATGGCTACACCTTC	CASSTPAAGTNYGYTF
.	TRBV4-3	.	TRBJ1-5	TGCGCCAGCAGCCAAGAACGGCAGGGCTATCAGCCCCAGCATTTT	CASSQERQGYQPQHF
.	TRBV10-3	once	TRBJ1-5	TGTGCCATCAGTGAGACAGGGTCGAATCAGCCCCAGCATTTT	CAISETGSNQPQHF
.	TRBV10-3	.	TRBJ1-1	TGTGCCATCAGTGAGCGGGGCGAGAACACTGAAGCTTTCTTT	CAISERGENTEAFF
TRBD1	TRBV3-1/TRBV3-2	.	TRBJ2-7	TGTGCCAGCAGCCAAGAGAAGATAGGGGGCGGCGAGCAGTACTTC	CASSQEKIGGGEQYF
.	TRBV28	.	TRBJ1-2	TGTGCCAGCATGCAGGCCTCCTTCTATGGCTACACCTTC	CASMQASFYGYTF
TRBD1	TRBV7-2	.	TRBJ1-5	TGTGCCAGCAGCTTAAGGGACAGGGTGGGAGAGCCCCAGCATTTT	CASSLRDRVGEPQHF
TRBD1	TRBV30	.	TRBJ1-5	TGTGCCTGGAGTGACGGGGGACAGGTCAATCAGCCCCAGCATTTT	CAWSDGGQVNQPQHF
.	TRBV28	.	TRBJ1-1	TGTGCCAGCAGTTTATCGGGGACAACGGCTTTCTTT	CASSLSGTTAFF
.	TRBV7-9	.	TRBJ2-3	TGTGCCAGCAGCTTAGCAAGCACAGATACGCAGTATTTT	CASSLASTDTQYF